This passage covers 30 T cell receptor beta chains from one sample sequenced in a study of T cells in Graves' hyperthyroidism and ophthalmopathy. TCR beta CDR3 regions were amplified from RNA. When the TCR CDR3 underwent first-round RT-PCR, the HTBI primer set was used. One entry per CDR3 protein, called by TCRdb with MiXCR from the multiplex PCR reads. The sample carries 500,000 to 650,000 distinct CDR3 sequences, approximately 17% recorded once. Sequenced material: blood. The receptors were sampled from a woman aged 18-30 years with Graves' ophthalmopathy.

On this clonotype itself: Relative to the germline gene, one junction end is altered; a read error may explain this. The V call is TRBV6-1, the J call TRBJ1-1, with 8 bases matching TRBD1. This CDR3 comprises 15 residues. From germline, CDR1 is MNHNS and CDR2 SASEGT. The DNA for the CDR3 is TGTGCCAGCAGACCCAGCAGGGGGCTTGAAACTGAAACTTTCTTT. Its protein product is CASRPSRGLETETFF.

This clonotype was counted ten times or more. The chain couples TRBV7-2 to TRBJ2-3, with D uncertain. V lost 1 base, J lost 4 bases, and 9 bases lay in between. CDR1 and CDR2 (germline): SGHTA, FQGNSA. The CDR3 runs to 14 residues. The CDR3 loop is CASSLVGFADTQYF. CDR3 sequence (DNA): TGTGCCAGCAGCTTAGTCGGATTCGCAGATACGCAGTATTTT. The whole variable domain, remainder taken from reference TRBV7-2 and TRBJ2-3, is GAGVSQSPSNKVTEKGKDVELRCDPISGHTALYWYRQSLGQGLEFLIYFQGNSAPDKSGLPSDRFSAERTGGSVSTLTIQRTQQEDSAVYLCASSLVGFADTQYFGPGTRLTVL.

This clonotype was detected ten times or more. The CDR3 is CAWSTVEPGYGYTF. DNA of the CDR3: TGTGCCTGGAGTACGGTGGAGCCCGGCTATGGCTACACCTTC. The rearrangement joins TRBV30 to TRBJ1-2; D ambiguous. This CDR3 spans 14 amino acids. Trimming removed 2 bases from V and 4 bases from J, with 14 bases in between. CDR1 GTSNPN and CDR2 SVGIG come from the germline V gene (reference sequence).

The chain combines TRBV30 with TRBJ1-2; D remains unclear. CDR3 length: 13 amino acids. The V end lost 1 base, the J end lost 10 bases, and 16 bases lay between the germline ends. The germline V gene encodes CDR1 GTSNPN and CDR2 SVGIG (reference sequence). The CDR3 coding sequence is TGTGCCTGGAGTGATCCCGCCAACCCGACCTACACCTTC. This translates into CAWSDPANPTYTF.

This clonotype was counted only a few times. This chain joins TRBV12-3 or TRBV12-4 and TRBJ2-1, with 8 positions matching TRBD1. Trimming at V came to 2 bases and at J to 5 bases, leaving 5 bases not matched to a gene. This CDR3 comprises 15 residues. The CDR3 protein is CASSLRQGNDNEQFF. The CDR3 DNA follows: TGTGCCAGCAGTTTACGACAGGGGAATGACAATGAGCAGTTCTTC.

This clonotype was detected ten times or more. The chain is built from TRBV7-9 and TRBJ2-1; D unclear. The CDR3 contains 12 residues. CDR1 is SEHNR, CDR2 FQNEAQ, per germline (reference sequence). Between the trimmed V and J ends, which lost 5 bases and 10 bases, there was a span of 12 bases. DNA of the CDR3: TGTGCCAGCAGCCCCCGTTTCGGGGAGCAGTTCTTC. Amino acid sequence: CASSPRFGEQFF. Looking up the rest from reference TRBV7-9 and TRBJ2-1 gives the full variable domain: DTGVSQNPRHKITKRGQNVTFRCDPISEHNRLYWYRQTLGQGPEFLTYFQNEAQLEKSRLLSDRFSAERPKGSFSTLEIQRTEQGDSAMYLCASSPRFGEQFFGPGTRLTVL.

This clonotype has ten or more counts. J is TRBJ1-2 and V is TRBV3-1; D is possibly TRBD1 (6 bases). This CDR3 has 13 residues. The germline gives CDR1 LGHDT, CDR2 YNNKEL (reference sequence). Trimming took 1 base from V and 7 from J, leaving 10 bases between them. Written as DNA, the CDR3 is TGTGCCAGCAGCCAAGTACAGGGCTCTGGCTACACCTTC. It yields the protein CASSQVQGSGYTF.

This clonotype has more than one count but fewer than ten. This chain connects TRBV6-5 to TRBJ1-4, with D uncertain. The CDR3 is made up of 14 amino acids. CDR1 is MNHEY, CDR2 SVGAGI, per germline. V lost 0 bases to trimming and J lost 4 bases, with 6 bases between them. CDR3 coding DNA: TGTGCCAGCAGTTACTCGTCCCTTAATGAAAAACTGTTTTTT. Its translation is CASSYSSLNEKLFF.

The chain carries TRBV5-1 and TRBJ2-1; D is undetermined. The CDR3 runs to 13 residues. V lost 0 bases to trimming and J lost 6 bases, with 7 bases between them. CDR1 is SGHRS and CDR2 is YFSETQ in the germline V gene. In DNA form, the CDR3 reads TGCGCCAGCAGCTTGGATGAAGGCAATGAGCAGTTCTTC. Its protein is CASSLDEGNEQFF.

The genes are TRBV18 and TRBJ2-7; 9 bases map to TRBD1. The CDR3 is 15 residues long. V shed 3 bases and J 3 bases; nucleotides not matched to a gene: 6. CDR1 and CDR2 from the germline V gene are KGHSH and LQKENI. The CDR3 DNA sequence: TGTGCCAGCTCACCGGGACAGGGTATTTTCTACGAGCAGTACTTC. This sequence encodes CASSPGQGIFYEQYF.

At least ten counts were recorded for this clonotype. The chain uses TRBV18 and TRBJ2-7; 7 positions match TRBD1. This CDR3 spans 16 amino acids. Germline CDR1 is KGHSH and CDR2 is LQKENI. V dropped 0 bases and J dropped 2; count of bases not matched to a gene: 7. This chain's CDR3 is CASSPPSAGGAYEQYF. CDR3 sequence (DNA): TGTGCCAGCTCACCACCAAGCGCAGGGGGTGCCTACGAGCAGTACTTC.

This clonotype was detected many times. The chain joins TRBV30 to TRBJ1-2; 8 nucleotides match TRBD1. CDR3 size: 13 residues. Trimming removed 3 bases from V and 5 bases from J; junction bases left unmatched: 5. Germline loops: CDR1 GTSNPN, CDR2 SVGIG (reference sequence). The CDR3 DNA reads as TGTGCCTGGAGCTTGACAGGGGAGTATGGCTACACCTTC. The encoded protein is CAWSLTGEYGYTF.

This clonotype was counted at least ten times. The CDR3 here is CSARDRRDSLYEQYF. In DNA, the CDR3 is TGCAGTGCTAGAGATCGGAGGGACAGCCTCTACGAGCAGTACTTC. This chain links TRBV20-1 with TRBJ2-7, with a possible D match to TRBD1 (7 bases). Germline CDR1 DFQATT, CDR2 SNEGSKA (reference sequence). The CDR3 is made up of 15 amino acids. The V gene lost 0 bases and the J gene lost 3 bases, with 15 bases spanning the gap.

In its sample, this clonotype was seen a few times. V usage is TRBV27 and J usage is TRBJ1-2; D unresolved. This CDR3 region has 15 residues. The V gene lost 0 bases and the J gene lost 2 bases, with 10 bases spanning the gap. Germline-derived CDR1 and CDR2 are MNHEY and SMNVEV (reference sequence). The CDR3 region has the DNA TGTGCCAGCAGTTTATCGCCGGGGTCCAACTATGGCTACACCTTC. This sequence encodes CASSLSPGSNYGYTF.

CDR3: CSATPSGRTYNEQFF. CDR3 nucleotide sequence: TGCAGTGCAACGCCTAGCGGGAGGACCTACAATGAGCAGTTCTTC. The chain combines TRBV20-1 with TRBJ2-1, with 11 bases matching TRBD2. The V gene end was trimmed by 6 bases and the J gene end by 2 bases; junction bases not matched to a gene: 6. Germline lookup yields CDR1 DFQATT and CDR2 SNEGSKA (reference sequence). The CDR3 extends over 15 amino acids.

The chain uses TRBV27 and TRBJ2-3, with D possibly TRBD2 on 6 matching bases. Trimming took 2 bases from V and 7 from J, leaving 16 bases between them. The germline V gene encodes CDR1 MNHEY and CDR2 SMNVEV (reference sequence). This CDR3 region has 15 residues. CDR3 DNA: TGTGCCAGCAGTTTAATAGCGGCCCCGGAGAATACGCAGTATTTT. Amino acids: CASSLIAAPENTQYF.

This clonotype was counted at least ten times. J is TRBJ2-7 and V is TRBV6-2 or TRBV6-3; TRBD1 agrees at 9 bases. Germline-derived CDR1 and CDR2 are MNHEY and SVGEGT. J gave up 5 bases and V 2 bases, and 10 bases lay outside the gene matches. The CDR3 totals 16 residues. The CDR3 loop reads CASSYPPGTGTDEQYF. The CDR3, as DNA: TGTGCCAGCAGTTACCCTCCCGGGACAGGGACCGACGAGCAGTACTTC.

This clonotype was seen a handful of times. This chain uses TRBV5-4 with TRBJ2-1; TRBD2 matches at 8 bases. The V gene end was trimmed by 4 bases and the J gene end by 0 bases; junction bases not matched to a gene: 12. The CDR3 loop spans 18 amino acids. Germline V gene lookup returns CDR1 SGHNT and CDR2 YYREEE (reference sequence). DNA for the CDR3: TGTGCCAGCAGCCCCCTAACTAGCGGACCCGTCTCCTACAATGAGCAGTTCTTC. It yields the protein CASSPLTSGPVSYNEQFF.

This clonotype was recorded a few times. The chain carries TRBV29-1 and TRBJ2-1; D may be TRBD2 (6 bases). CDR1 is SQVTM and CDR2 is ANQGSEA in the germline V gene. The CDR3 consists of 16 residues. Trimming cost V 0 bases and J 3 bases, with 15 bases left between them. The CDR3 DNA reads TGCAGCGTTGAAGATGGAGGGGCTGTATTCTACAATGAGCAGTTCTTC. This codes for CSVEDGGAVFYNEQFF.

The table lists this clonotype with many counts. The chain links TRBV3-1 to TRBJ2-5; D gene unclear. Trimming stripped 0 bases from V and 2 bases from J, with 10 bases between. The CDR3 has 15 residues. Germline loops: CDR1 LGHDT, CDR2 YNNKEL (reference sequence). The CDR3 coding sequence is TGTGCCAGCAGCCAAGATTACAGCCGACAAGAGACCCAGTACTTC. Encoded protein: CASSQDYSRQETQYF.

This clonotype has at least ten counts. The rearrangement uses TRBV2 and TRBJ2-5; no firm D call. The CDR3 is made up of 13 amino acids. The V and J ends lost 4 bases and 5 bases respectively, with 11 bases between them. CDR1 is SNHLY, CDR2 FYNNEI, per germline. The CDR3 nucleotides read TGTGCCAGCAGTGGGGATATATCGGAGACCCAGTACTTC. Translating it yields CASSGDISETQYF. Together with reference TRBV2 and TRBJ2-5, the CDR3 gives the full variable domain: EPEVTQTPSHQVTQMGQEVILRCVPISNHLYFYWYRQILGQKVEFLVSFYNNEISEKSEIFDDQFSVERPDGSNFTLKIRSTKLEDSAMYFCASSGDISETQYFGPGTRLLVL.

This clonotype came up a few times. The chain combines TRBV6-1 with TRBJ2-1; 13 bases match TRBD2. Germline CDR1 is MNHNS and CDR2 is SASEGT. The CDR3 spans 16 residues. V was clipped by 6 bases and J by 7 bases; unmatched bases: 9. CDR3 residues: CASRFTSGGASNEQFF. The CDR3 DNA follows: TGTGCCAGCAGATTCACTAGCGGGGGGGCCTCGAATGAGCAGTTCTTC.

The sample holds many counts of this clonotype. The chain is built from TRBV6-1 and TRBJ1-2; possible D gene TRBD1, 6 bases. CDR3 length: 14 residues. Looked up from germline, CDR1 is MNHNS and CDR2 is SASEGT. V was cut by 5 bases and J by 1 base, with 11 bases left in between. CDR3 DNA sequence: TGTGCCAGCAGTTCAGGGGTCCTTAACTATGGCTACACCTTC. Translating gives CASSSGVLNYGYTF.

V is TRBV7-2 and J is TRBJ2-3; D gene uncertain. This CDR3 has 13 amino acids. Germline CDR1 reads SGHTA; CDR2 reads FQGNSA. V was shortened by 5 bases and J by 1 base, with 7 bases between the two germline ends. The CDR3 sequence: CASSQMRTDTQYF. CDR3 in DNA: TGTGCCAGCAGCCAAATGCGCACAGATACGCAGTATTTT.

This clonotype was found once. The V and J genes are TRBV19 and TRBJ2-1, with D hard to call. In germline, CDR1 is LNHDA, CDR2 SQIVND (reference sequence). The V end lost 5 bases, the J end lost 9 bases, and 11 bases lay between the germline ends. The length of the CDR3 is 12 residues. In DNA, the CDR3 is TGTGCCAGTAGTTCCGAGTTGGGTGAGCAGTTCTTC. Its protein is CASSSELGEQFF. Drawing the rest from reference TRBV19 and TRBJ2-1, the complete variable domain is DGGITQSPKYLFRKEGQNVTLSCEQNLNHDAMYWYRQDPGQGLRLIYYSQIVNDFQKGDIAEGYSVSREKKESFPLTVTSAQKNPTAFYLCASSSELGEQFFGPGTRLTVL.

This clonotype was recorded at least ten times. The chain is built from TRBV28 and TRBJ2-5; D tentatively fits TRBD1 or TRBD2 (5 bases each). The CDR3 spans 13 residues. V shed 0 bases and J shed 3 bases, with 5 bases lying between them. Germline lookup yields CDR1 MDHEN and CDR2 SYDVKM. The CDR3 protein is CASSLWGEETQYF. DNA of the CDR3: TGTGCCAGCAGTTTATGGGGGGAAGAGACCCAGTACTTC.

Regarding this clonotype: Mismatch with germline at one junction end may stem from a read error. The chain links TRBV7-7 to TRBJ2-6; D is ambiguous. CDR1 is SSHAT and CDR2 is FNYEAQ in the germline V gene (reference sequence). There are 14 residues in the CDR3. In DNA form, the CDR3 reads TGTGCTAGCAGCTTAGATTTTGGGGCCAACGTCCTGACTTTC. It encodes CASSLDFGANVLTF. Full variable domain (outside the CDR3, taken from reference TRBV7-7 and TRBJ2-6): GAGVSQSPRYKVTKRGQDVTLRCDPISSHATLYWYQQALGQGPEFLTYFNYEAQPDKSGLPSDRFSAERPEGSISTLTIQRTEQRDSAMYRCASSLDFGANVLTFGAGSRLTVL.

There are a few counts of this clonotype. This chain connects TRBV28 to TRBJ1-3; D unclear. Germline V gene lookup returns CDR1 MDHEN and CDR2 SYDVKM. V lost 6 bases and J lost 3, with 27 bases in between. The CDR3 totals 19 residues. Here the CDR3 reads CASRHRDFRKGSYGNTIYF. The CDR3 DNA reads as TGTGCCAGCAGGCATCGGGATTTCCGGAAAGGGTCGTATGGAAACACCATATATTTT.

V is TRBV10-3 and J is TRBJ1-2, with D possibly being TRBD1 (5 bases). Looked up from germline, CDR1 is ENHRY and CDR2 is SYGVKD. This CDR3 has 17 amino acids. V lost 10 bases to trimming and J lost 6 bases, with 30 bases between them. CDR3 nucleotides: TGTGCCACCACCTCCACTTCTCGGTCGGGACTCTCGAATGGCTACACCTTC. The encoded protein is CATTSTSRSGLSNGYTF.

This clonotype was counted ten times or more. The chain employs TRBV28 and TRBJ1-2, with 7 bases matching TRBD1. Germline V lookup: CDR1 MDHEN, CDR2 SYDVKM. After removal of 6 bases from V and 2 bases from J, the junction contained 12 bases not matched to a gene. This CDR3 comprises 16 residues. The DNA for the CDR3 is TGTGCCAGCAGGCCAGCGGGGACAGAATTCAACTATGGCTACACCTTC. It translates to CASRPAGTEFNYGYTF.